One and the same sample provided the 22 T cell receptor beta chains below, sequenced in a study of blood T cells in healthy people across ages. Through a sample-barcoded 5' primer and a J-beta primer mix, a second PCR was run for 7 to 11 cycles. Via MiXCR, TCRdb re-called the 5' RACE reads, giving one row per CDR3 protein. Of 550,000 to 650,000 distinct CDR3 sequences listed, about 30% are singletons. The sequencing input was blood. All receptors come from a woman older than 75 in good health.

The rearrangement links TRBV5-5 to TRBJ2-1; 7 bases fit TRBD1. The CDR3 runs to 15 residues. CDR1 is SGHKS, CDR2 YYEKEE, per germline (reference sequence). Unmatched junction bases numbered 9, after V lost 4 bases and J lost 5 bases. The CDR3 DNA is TGTGCCAGCAGCAACCGGGACAGAGAGGACAATGAGCAGTTCTTC. This sequence encodes CASSNRDREDNEQFF.

This clonotype has ten or more counts. V gene TRBV20-1 combines with J gene TRBJ2-7; TRBD2 agrees at 9 bases. V shed 0 bases and J 5 bases; nucleotides not matched to a gene: 14. The CDR3 is 17 amino acids. The germline CDR1 and CDR2 sequences are DFQATT and SNEGSKA (reference sequence). The CDR3 reads CSARDLPLAGRLHEQYF. In nucleotides, the CDR3 is TGCAGTGCTAGAGATCTCCCGCTAGCGGGGAGGCTCCACGAGCAGTACTTC.

This clonotype appeared many times. V gene TRBV4-1 combines with J gene TRBJ2-7, with D uncertain. This CDR3 comprises 13 residues. Germline V gives CDR1 MGHRA, CDR2 YSYEKL. The V end was cut by 3 bases, the J end by 2 bases, with 8 bases between. CDR3: CASSHGQPYEQYF. The CDR3, as DNA: TGCGCCAGCAGCCACGGGCAGCCCTACGAGCAGTACTTC.

The chain recombines TRBV20-1 with TRBJ2-5; 7 bases are shared with TRBD1. Germline lookup yields CDR1 DFQATT and CDR2 SNEGSKA (reference sequence). The CDR3 is 14 residues long. The ends lost 4 bases at V and 3 bases at J; junction bases unmatched: 8. CDR3 DNA: TGCAGTGCTATCGGGTTGACAGGGAAAGAGACCCAGTACTTC. Translation gives CSAIGLTGKETQYF.

There are a few counts of this clonotype. The chain links TRBV20-1 to TRBJ1-5; no clear D. The CDR3 contains 16 residues. The V and J ends lost 3 bases and 2 bases respectively, with 17 bases between them. Germline V lookup: CDR1 DFQATT, CDR2 SNEGSKA (reference sequence). DNA of the CDR3: TGCAGTGCTAGGGAAGGCCGGGGTTATGGCAATCAGCCCCAGCATTTT. Translating gives CSAREGRGYGNQPQHF.

This clonotype has a count of ten or more. The chain recombines TRBV20-1 with TRBJ2-3, with TRBD2 matching 9 bases. Germline-derived CDR1 and CDR2 are DFQATT and SNEGSKA (reference sequence). This CDR3 has 16 amino acids. The junction had 12 bases not matched to a gene; V was cut back by 2 bases and J by 6 bases. For the CDR3, the DNA is TGCAGTGCTAGATCTCTTAGCGGGGGCCCTCTGGATACGCAGTATTTT. Amino acids: CSARSLSGGPLDTQYF.

The V call is TRBV5-5, the J call TRBJ1-1; 9 bases align to TRBD1. Germline-derived CDR1 and CDR2 are SGHKS and YYEKEE (reference sequence). This CDR3 spans 12 amino acids. V lost 2 bases to trimming and J lost 10 bases; unmatched junction nucleotides: 3. The CDR3: CASSFRQGVAFF. In DNA form, the CDR3 reads TGTGCCAGCAGCTTCCGACAGGGGGTAGCTTTCTTT.

In this sample, this clonotype turned up once. The chain recombines TRBV12-3 or TRBV12-4 with TRBJ2-2, with 10 positions matching TRBD1. The CDR3 sequence is 16 residues long. The J segment lost 5 bases and the V segment lost 5 bases, leaving 8 bases of the junction unmatched. The chain's CDR3 is CASSPRDRGWTGELFF. The DNA for the CDR3 is TGTGCCAGCAGTCCCCGGGACAGGGGATGGACCGGGGAGCTGTTTTTT.

In its sample, this clonotype was seen a few times. The chain has TRBV25-1 and TRBJ1-1; D might be TRBD1 (5 bases). The CDR3 totals 15 residues. Trimming stripped 4 bases from V and 2 bases from J, with 14 bases between. CDR1 and CDR2 (germline): MGHDK, SYGVNS. The CDR3 sequence is CASSGAGQPNTEAFF. CDR3 sequence (DNA): TGTGCCAGCAGTGGTGCAGGACAACCCAACACTGAAGCTTTCTTT.

This clonotype has a count of ten or more. The chain combines TRBV5-1 with TRBJ2-3; D perhaps matches TRBD1 (6 bases). Trimming pared 3 bases from V and 4 bases from J, leaving 24 bases between. CDR3 length equals 18 residues. The germline V gene encodes CDR1 SGHRS and CDR2 YFSETQ. In nucleotides, the CDR3 is TGCGCCAGCAGCTCCCGGGACACAAGAAGATTTGGGCCAGATACGCAGTATTTT. This gives the protein CASSSRDTRRFGPDTQYF.

This clonotype was counted a few times. V usage is TRBV5-1 and J usage is TRBJ2-1, with 8 bases matching TRBD1. The CDR3 has 14 residues. V was clipped by 7 bases and J by 3 bases; unmatched bases: 6. CDR1 is SGHRS, CDR2 YFSETQ, per germline. The CDR3 DNA reads as TGCGCCAGCGGGAGGACAGGGCGCTACAATGAGCAGTTCTTC. Translating it yields CASGRTGRYNEQFF.

This clonotype occurred many times. The CDR3 loop reads CAWSLGQLKPQYF. CDR3 DNA: TGTGCCTGGTCTCTCGGGCAGCTTAAACCGCAGTACTTC. This chain joins TRBV30 and TRBJ2-4, with D unclear. The CDR3 is made up of 13 amino acids. Germline V lookup: CDR1 GTSNPN, CDR2 SVGIG (reference sequence). Trimming pared 5 bases from V and 13 bases from J, leaving 21 bases between.

The chain uses TRBV15 and TRBJ2-5; D gene ambiguous. CDR3 length equals 16 residues. The ends were cut back, 0 bases at V and 11 bases at J, with 22 bases in the middle. Germline V gene data show CDR1 as LNHNV and CDR2 as YYDKDF (reference sequence). This chain's CDR3 is CATSREQPVPPYGQYF. Here the CDR3 DNA reads TGTGCCACCAGCAGAGAACAGCCCGTACCTCCCTACGGGCAGTACTTC.

This clonotype was observed at least ten times. This chain joins TRBV18 and TRBJ2-7; TRBD2 agrees at 9 bases. V lost 3 bases to trimming and J lost 2 bases; unmatched junction nucleotides: 5. This CDR3 has 15 residues. In germline, CDR1 is KGHSH, CDR2 LQKENI. The CDR3 nucleotides are TGTGCCAGCTCACCGCAAGCGGGGGGAACCTACGAGCAGTACTTC. It specifies CASSPQAGGTYEQYF.

This clonotype occurred many times. The chain carries TRBV7-8 and TRBJ2-5; 9 nucleotides line up with TRBD1. Germline lookup yields CDR1 SGHVS and CDR2 FQNEAQ. The CDR3 runs to 13 residues. V lost 5 bases to trimming and J lost 11 bases; unmatched junction nucleotides: 9. CDR3 in amino acids: CASSRGDGTGQYF. Here the CDR3 DNA reads TGTGCCAGCAGCAGAGGTGACGGGACAGGGCAGTACTTC.

This chain connects TRBV7-2 to TRBJ1-5, with TRBD1 matching 7 bases. CDR3 length equals 15 residues. The germline gives CDR1 SGHTA, CDR2 FQGNSA. V gave up 5 bases and J gave up 0 bases; unmatched junction bases: 4. CDR3 loop: CASSKGTVSNQPQHF. In nucleotides, the CDR3 is TGTGCCAGCAGCAAAGGGACAGTTAGCAATCAGCCCCAGCATTTT. The variable domain in full, with the rest retrieved from reference TRBV7-2 and TRBJ1-5, is GAGVSQSPSNKVTEKGKDVELRCDPISGHTALYWYRQSLGQGLEFLIYFQGNSAPDKSGLPSDRFSAERTGGSVSTLTIQRTQQEDSAVYLCASSKGTVSNQPQHFGDGTRLSIL.

This sequence joins TRBV6-6 and TRBJ2-3; 10 bases line up with TRBD2. The CDR3 is made up of 13 amino acids. V shed 10 bases, J shed 2 bases, and the junction held 3 bases outside the gene matches. Germline V gives CDR1 MNHNY, CDR2 SVGAGI (reference sequence). CDR3 DNA sequence: TGTGCCATAGCGGGGGGATACACAGATACGCAGTATTTT. Residues: CAIAGGYTDTQYF.

A word on this clonotype: This may stem from a read error, because a much larger clone lies one nucleotide away. The chain has TRBV29-1 and TRBJ2-5; 12 positions agree with TRBD2. This CDR3 is 13 amino acids long. Losses at the gene ends were 7 bases for V and 11 bases for J; bases not matched to a gene: 11. Germline V lookup: CDR1 SQVTM, CDR2 ANQGSEA. In DNA, the CDR3 is TGCAGCGACCTAGCGGGGGGGCACAATGAGCAGTACTTC. Translating gives CSDLAGGHNEQYF.

The chain links TRBV3-1 to TRBJ1-2; D call uncertain. CDR1 and CDR2 (germline): LGHDT, YNNKEL (reference sequence). This CDR3 region has 15 residues. V lost 1 base and J lost 0, with 9 bases in between. CDR3 DNA sequence: TGTGCCAGCAGCCAAGCAGTGACGGCTAACTATGGCTACACCTTC. This translates into CASSQAVTANYGYTF.

This clonotype was counted at least ten times. The chain combines TRBV7-9 with TRBJ2-1, with D hard to call. The germline V and J ends were trimmed by 3 bases and 5 bases, with 11 bases remaining between them. The CDR3 has 14 amino acids. Germline V CDR1 and CDR2: SEHNR, FQNEAQ (reference sequence). The CDR3 spells CASSFGHVDNEQFF. In DNA, the CDR3 is TGTGCCAGCAGCTTTGGCCACGTGGACAATGAGCAGTTCTTC.

There are many counts of this clonotype. This rearrangement joins TRBV12-3 or TRBV12-4 to TRBJ2-7, with TRBD2 identical over 12 bases. V trimming: 6 bases; J trimming: 7 bases; junction bases outside the gene matches: 7. The CDR3 spans 14 residues. CDR3 nucleotide sequence: TGTGCCAGCAGCATTCTAGCGGGGGGGCCTGAGCAGTACTTC. This codes for CASSILAGGPEQYF.

This clonotype was observed at least ten times. This may come from a read error, since a much larger clone is one base off. The gene calls are TRBV24-1 and TRBJ2-5; 7 bases are a match to TRBD1. CDR1 and CDR2 (germline): KGHDR, SFDVKD. The CDR3 covers 15 residues. The J segment lost 11 bases and the V segment lost 2 bases, leaving 13 bases of the junction unmatched. Written as DNA, the CDR3 is TGTGCCACCAGTGATTCCCAGACAGGGAAACGTGAGCAGTACTTC. Translating gives CATSDSQTGKREQYF.